The text below deals with one T cell receptor (beta chain). The germline gives CDR1 SNHLY, CDR2 FYNNEI. V was cut by 6 bases and J by 7 bases, with 13 bases left in between. CDR3 size: 12 residues. Time point indicated: pretreatment peripheral blood. The sample belongs to a study of PD-L1 blockade in urothelial cancer. Background on the study: Between 0 and 3 prior chemotherapy regimens had been given to patients. Blood samples contained a median about 150,000 T cells.

Data came from immunoSEQ multiplex PCR; TCRdb stores just in-frame clones and leaves some out. This table has around 63,000 clones, about four fifths appearing once. The chain employs TRBV2 and TRBJ2-7, with a tentative D call TRBD1 (7 bases). The TCR comes from a man in his 70s with urothelial cancer. The source was PBMCs, collected around atezolizumab (anti-PD-L1) treatment. The chain's CDR3 is CASRDQGGEQYF. For the CDR3, the DNA is TGTGCCAGCAGAGATCAGGGGGGTGAGCAGTACTTC. The entire variable domain, with the rest obtained from reference TRBV2 and TRBJ2-7, is as follows: EPEVTQTPSHQVTQMGQEVILRCVPISNHLYFYWYRQILGQKVEFLVSFYNNEISEKSEIFDDQFSVERPDGSNFTLKIRSTKLEDSAMYFCASRDQGGEQYFGPGTRLTVT.